The rows below give T cell receptor beta chains drawn from one sample of a study of T cells in Graves' hyperthyroidism and ophthalmopathy. From the multiplex PCR reads, TCRdb called clonotypes with MiXCR, one entry per CDR3 protein. Among some 600,000 distinct CDR3 sequences, around 46% were seen once, and the ten largest hold roughly 8.2%. Specimen: peripheral blood or thyroid tissue (not recorded which). The origin of the receptors is a young woman with Graves' hyperthyroidism. Both conserved end residues are part of each CDR3. Fields, in order: D gene, clone size, J gene, V gene, CDR3 protein, CDR3 DNA. D genes are given only for firm matches. Only part of the rows carry a size: once, few, many, or a class if the clone is expanded.

. few TRBJ2-7 TRBV2 CASSRAASSDETYEQYF TGTGCCAGCAGCCGTGCGGCGAGTTCGGACGAGACTTACGAGCAGTACTTC
TRBD2 . TRBJ2-5 TRBV7-9 CASSLVAGVEETQYF TGTGCCAGCAGCTTAGTGGCGGGAGTGGAAGAGACCCAGTACTTC
. many TRBJ2-2 TRBV15 CATSREGTGELFF TGTGCCACCAGCAGAGAAGGGACCGGGGAGCTGTTTTTT
. many TRBJ1-4 TRBV2 CASSEDSYEKLFF TGTGCCAGCAGTGAAGACAGTTATGAAAAACTGTTTTTT
. . TRBJ1-1 TRBV20-1 CSARDSPTEAFF TGCAGTGCTAGAGACAGTCCCACTGAAGCTTTCTTT
. . TRBJ2-7 TRBV10-3 CASSDSRVVEQYF TGTGCCAGCAGTGACTCCCGGGTCGTCGAGCAGTACTTC
. . TRBJ1-6 TRBV14 CASSQNGTGRDSPLHF TGTGCCAGCAGCCAAAACGGAACAGGGCGAGACTCACCCCTCCACTTT
TRBD1 . TRBJ2-3 TRBV7-8 CASSLTGTEVTDTQYF TGTGCCAGCAGCTTGACCGGGACAGAGGTCACAGATACGCAGTATTTT
. few TRBJ2-2 TRBV24-1 CATAPGLTGELFF TGTGCCACCGCCCCGGGTTTGACCGGGGAGCTGTTTTTT
. . TRBJ2-7 TRBV7-2 CASSLALGGNSYEQYF TGTGCCAGCAGCTTGGCATTGGGCGGGAACTCCTACGAGCAGTACTTC
. few TRBJ1-1 TRBV10-2 CASSSGGYTEAFF TGTGCCAGCAGTAGCGGGGGTTACACTGAAGCTTTCTTT
. . TRBJ2-5 TRBV29-1 CSSQETQYF TGCAGCTCTCAAGAGACCCAGTACTTC
TRBD1 few TRBJ1-5 TRBV15 CATSSSWDRGHVFLSQPQHF TGTGCCACCAGCAGCTCATGGGACAGGGGGCACGTTTTCCTCTCTCAGCCCCAGCATTTT
TRBD2 . TRBJ2-5 TRBV20-1 CSARDERTSVAQYF TGCAGTGCTAGAGATGAGAGGACTAGCGTGGCCCAGTACTTC
. . TRBJ1-2 TRBV29-1 CSVDRQANYGYTF TGCAGCGTTGATCGACAGGCTAACTATGGCTACACCTTC
. few TRBJ1-2 TRBV7-9 CASSSGLLTDYGYTF TGTGCCAGCAGCTCGGGACTTCTAACGGACTATGGCTACACCTTC
. . TRBJ2-7 TRBV6-6 CASSLNRRSSYEQYF TGTGCCAGCAGTTTAAACAGGCGAAGCTCCTACGAGCAGTACTTC
. . TRBJ1-1 TRBV7-8 CASSLRTSYTEAFF TGTGCCAGCAGCTTAAGAACCTCCTACACTGAAGCTTTCTTT